The 8 T cell receptor beta chains presented below share a single source sample, sequenced in a study of blood T cell repertoires in COVID-19 (dated by TCRdb to between 2020 and 2021). Library construction relied on the immunoSEQ multiplex PCR assay. TCRdb re-hosts the immuneACCESS table, in-frame sequences only. Its copies lack some clones; in the studies checked, an unresolved V gene accounts for under half of them, and the cause for the rest is not known. For this sample the table gives just over 95,000 clones, of which 90% were detected only once. The ten largest clones capture less than 2% of the sample. Sequences were obtained from peripheral blood. Receptors were obtained from a man in his fifties or sixties with acute or convalescent COVID-19.

The chain couples TRBV19 to TRBJ2-1, with 7 bases aligning to TRBD1. The CDR3 consists of 15 residues. After removal of 5 bases from V and 4 bases from J, the junction contained 8 bases not matched to a gene. Per the germline V gene, CDR1 is LNHDA and CDR2 is SQIVND (reference sequence). The CDR3 nucleotides read TGTGCCAGTAGTTTCGGGACAGTTGGGTACAATGAGCAGTTCTTC. It codes for CASSFGTVGYNEQFF.

The chain uses TRBV5-6 and TRBJ2-1; 7 positions agree with TRBD1. Germline V lookup: CDR1 SGHDT, CDR2 YYEEEE. CDR3 length: 16 amino acids. J gave up 4 bases and V 4 bases, and 11 bases lay outside the gene matches. CDR3 DNA sequence: TGTGCCAGCAGCGTGGGACCGGGACAGACATACAATGAGCAGTTCTTC. It yields the protein CASSVGPGQTYNEQFF.

The chain recombines TRBV30 with TRBJ2-1, with 8 nucleotides matching TRBD2. CDR1 and CDR2 from the germline V gene are GTSNPN and SVGIG (reference sequence). This CDR3 contains 15 residues. V was pared by 0 bases and J by 9 bases, with 10 bases of the junction left unmatched. The CDR3 sequence: CAWSVLTQGLGEQFF. The CDR3 bases are TGTGCCTGGAGTGTACTTACGCAGGGACTAGGTGAGCAGTTCTTC.

The chain couples TRBV29-1 to TRBJ2-7; 9 nucleotides line up with TRBD1. This CDR3 contains 16 residues. Germline V CDR1 and CDR2: SQVTM, ANQGSEA. V shed 0 bases, J shed 3 bases, and the junction held 9 bases outside the gene matches. The CDR3 loop reads CSVEDCEGGQGYEQYV. In nucleotides, the CDR3 is TGCAGCGTTGAAGATTGTGAAGGGGGACAGGGCTACGAGCAGTACGTC.

The V and J genes are TRBV5-4 and TRBJ1-2, with no clear D. The germline gives CDR1 SGHNT, CDR2 YYREEE (reference sequence). The CDR3 spans 14 residues. Deletions cut 4 bases from V and 3 bases from J, with 13 bases between. The CDR3 reads CASSMERLDYGYTF. The DNA for the CDR3 is TGTGCCAGCAGCATGGAGAGGCTTGACTATGGCTACACCTTC.

The chain joins TRBV6-1 to TRBJ2-3; no clear D gene. V was shortened by 1 base and J by 0 bases, with 11 bases between the two germline ends. Germline CDR1 is MNHNS and CDR2 is SASEGT. CDR3 length: 16 residues. DNA of the CDR3: TGTGCCAGCAGTGAAGGCGGTCCAGTTAGCACAGATACGCAGTATTTT. Residues: CASSEGGPVSTDTQYF.

V gene TRBV3-1 (or the pseudogene TRBV3-2) combines with J gene TRBJ2-7, with 8 bases identical to TRBD2. The CDR3 runs to 13 residues. Looked up from germline, CDR1 is LGHDT and CDR2 is YNNKEL (reference sequence). V lost 3 bases to trimming and J lost 6 bases; unmatched junction nucleotides: 4. In DNA form, the CDR3 reads TGTGCCAGCAGCCAGGGACTAGTTGGCGAGCAGTACTTC. Translating gives CASSQGLVGEQYF.

The CDR3 spells CASSEIPGGRNSPLHF. The CDR3 region has the DNA TGTGCCAGCAGTGAAATCCCAGGGGGTCGTAATTCACCCCTCCACTTT. The chain employs TRBV25-1 and TRBJ1-6; 7 positions agree with TRBD1. CDR3 length equals 16 residues. CDR1 is MGHDK, CDR2 SYGVNS, per germline. The trim removed 2 bases at V and 6 bases at J, leaving 7 bases unmatched. The full variable domain, its missing parts supplied by reference TRBV25-1 and TRBJ1-6, is EADIYQTPRYLVIGTGKKITLECSQTMGHDKMYWYQQDPGMELHLIHYSYGVNSTEKGDLSSESTVSRIRTEHFPLTLESARPSHTSQYLCASSEIPGGRNSPLHFGNGTRLTVT.